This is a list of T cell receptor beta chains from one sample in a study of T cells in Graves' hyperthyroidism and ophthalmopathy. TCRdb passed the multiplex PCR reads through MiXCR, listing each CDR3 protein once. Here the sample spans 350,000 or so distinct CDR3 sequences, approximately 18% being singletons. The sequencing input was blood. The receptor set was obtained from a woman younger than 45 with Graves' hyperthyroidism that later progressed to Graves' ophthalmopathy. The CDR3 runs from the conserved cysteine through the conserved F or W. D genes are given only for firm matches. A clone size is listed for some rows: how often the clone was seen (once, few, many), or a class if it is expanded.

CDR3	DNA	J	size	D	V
CSVFKGSEQYF	TGCAGCGTTTTTAAGGGGTCCGAGCAGTACTTC	TRBJ2-7	many	-	TRBV29-1
CASSDGDGGHNTGELFF	TGTGCCAGCAGTGACGGTGACGGGGGGCATAACACCGGGGAGCTGTTTTTT	TRBJ2-2	many	-	TRBV6-1
CASSLEAAYSYEQYF	TGTGCCAGCAGCTTAGAGGCCGCGTATTCCTACGAGCAGTACTTC	TRBJ2-7	many	-	TRBV7-2
CSAPTAGHNYGYTF	TGCAGCGCCCCGACGGCGGGACATAACTATGGCTACACCTTC	TRBJ1-2	many	-	TRBV29-1
CASSYSGESGGYTF	TGTGCCAGCAGTTACTCGGGGGAAAGCGGGGGCTACACCTTC	TRBJ1-2	-	-	TRBV6-5
CAWNVRGGEQYF	TGTGCCTGGAATGTCAGGGGTGGCGAGCAGTACTTC	TRBJ2-7	many	-	TRBV30
CASSLVGDSTDTQYF	TGTGCCAGCAGCTTAGTGGGCGATAGCACAGATACGCAGTATTTT	TRBJ2-3	-	-	TRBV11-3
CASTNQVTGGLYEQYF	TGTGCCAGCACGAATCAGGTGACAGGGGGACTCTACGAGCAGTACTTC	TRBJ2-7	-	TRBD1	TRBV7-2
CASSQDRVYGGELFF	TGTGCCAGCAGCCAAGACAGGGTATATGGCGGGGAGCTGTTTTTT	TRBJ2-2	-	-	TRBV3-1
CASSFSEATIYF	TGTGCCAGCAGCTTTTCTGAAGCGACGATTTACTTC	TRBJ2-5	many	-	TRBV11-2
CASSEQPAGAYEQYF	TGTGCCAGCAGTGAACAACCAGCGGGTGCCTACGAGCAGTACTTC	TRBJ2-7	-	-	TRBV6-1
CASSLHRNRVQETQYF	TGCGCCAGCAGCCTTCACCGAAACAGGGTCCAAGAGACCCAGTACTTC	TRBJ2-5	many	-	TRBV5-1
CSAREGTYEQYF	TGCAGTGCTAGAGAGGGGACATACGAGCAGTACTTC	TRBJ2-7	few	-	TRBV20-1
CASSQDFVLGDRVTRGPEAFF	TGTGCCAGCAGCCAAGATTTCGTCTTAGGGGACAGGGTCACCAGGGGGCCTGAAGCTTTCTTT	TRBJ1-1	many	TRBD1	TRBV3-1
CSVEVNGYEQYF	TGCAGCGTTGAAGTAAACGGGTACGAGCAGTACTTC	TRBJ2-7	many	-	TRBV29-1
CASSSGTGIDGGRSNEQFF	TGTGCCAGCAGCTCCGGGACAGGGATTGATGGCGGGAGGTCCAATGAGCAGTTCTTC	TRBJ2-1	many	-	TRBV28
CASLDRNTGELFF	TGTGCCAGCTTAGACCGAAACACCGGGGAGCTGTTTTTT	TRBJ2-2	-	-	TRBV28